The clone carrying this T cell receptor (beta chain) was observed a handful of times. The antigen is unknown. Antigen-specific CD4+ T cell clonotypes were called by their expansion after viral peptide-pool culture in ViraFEST. Cultured cells yielded isolated CD4+ T cells after 10 days. Testing of the vaccine recipients showed negative nucleocapsid antibodies and no prior SARS-CoV-2 infection. Here immunoSEQ multiplex PCR was the method, and the copy in TCRdb shows in-frame clones only, minus some. The sample holds just under 75,000 clones, around 74% seen once. The CDR3 runs to 15 residues. Germline CDR1 is KGHSH and CDR2 is LQKENI. Trimming took 6 bases from V and 5 from J, leaving 17 bases between them. These data come from a study of vaccination effects on CD4 cells after COVID-19. Study information: BNT162b2 vaccine or mRNA-1273 vaccine was given to participants in two doses.

Study-level results: Clones induced by infection and by vaccine showed marked clonal contraction late after vaccination.

The rearrangement uses TRBV18 and TRBJ1-5; weak D call: TRBD1 (5 bases). The receptor was isolated from a human donor who received a COVID-19 vaccine. The sample in question was CD4+ T cells from PBMCs cultured with HCoV-NL63 spike peptides, obtained before COVID-19 vaccination. In DNA, the CDR3 is TGTGCCAGCTCCAAAGGGGCGCCCGATTATCAGCCCCAGCATTTT. Amino acids: CASSKGAPDYQPQHF.